The present T cell receptor beta chain was sequenced within a study of T cells in Graves' hyperthyroidism and ophthalmopathy. From RNA transcripts, TCR beta CDR3 regions were amplified. An initial round of RT-PCR targeting the TCR CDR3 relied on the HTBI primer set. TCRdb analysed the multiplex PCR reads with MiXCR anew, one entry per CDR3 protein. The repertoire holds fewer than 450,000 distinct CDR3 sequences, approximately 17% seen once, with over 35% in the top ten. This clonotype was picked up many times. V was cut by 3 bases and J by 0 bases, with 6 bases left in between. The germline gives CDR1 SGHRS, CDR2 YFSETQ. CDR3 size: 13 residues. Under 3 months was the duration of disease in ophthalmopathy patients, who also had a Clinical Activity Score of at least 3 and a NOSPECS grade of at least 4. Pregnant or lactating patients were excluded, as were those with uncontrolled infection or other autoimmune disease. Diagnoses used clinical symptoms, serum thyroxine and TRAb, thyroid ultrasound and orbital computed tomography. Source material for PBMCs was over 7.5 ml fresh peripheral blood.

This rearrangement joins TRBV5-1 to TRBJ1-1; no reliable D call. The material sequenced was blood. This TCR was recovered from a young man with Graves' ophthalmopathy. The CDR3 sequence: CASSWTMNTEAFF. As DNA, the CDR3 is TGCGCCAGCAGCTGGACTATGAACACTGAAGCTTTCTTT.